The 29 T cell receptor beta chains below all came from one sample that was sequenced in a study of cytomegalovirus exposure and HLA in healthy donors. PCR used 60 Vbeta primers and 13 Jbeta primers. This table comes from immunoSEQ multiplex PCR, and its TCRdb copy is limited to in-frame clones, with some not included. Of about 98,000 clones listed, about 81% were seen once; the top ten hold around 9.9%. Sequenced sample: PBMCs. All receptors come from a man between 18 and 29 years old in good health and CMV-seropositive.

This sequence joins TRBV15 and TRBJ2-1, with a tentative D call TRBD1 (6 bases). This CDR3 has 15 amino acids. CDR1 and CDR2 from the germline V gene are LNHNV and YYDKDF (reference sequence). Trimming took off 1 base at V and 4 bases at J, with 11 bases between the two ends. The CDR3 nucleotides read TGTGCCACCAGCAGAGCTGGACAGTTTTACAATGAGCAGTTCTTC. Protein: CATSRAGQFYNEQFF.

The genes are TRBV19 and TRBJ2-5; D is perhaps TRBD2 (7 bases). Germline-derived CDR1 and CDR2 are LNHDA and SQIVND (reference sequence). Trimming cost V 5 bases and J 6 bases, with 16 bases left between them. The CDR3 covers 14 residues. Written as DNA, the CDR3 is TGTGCCAGTAGTGCCGAGGGGGAGGGACAGACCCAGTACTTC. Protein: CASSAEGEGQTQYF.

V gene TRBV27 combines with J gene TRBJ1-1; 7 bases match TRBD1. CDR3 length equals 14 residues. The V gene end was trimmed by 6 bases and the J gene end by 3 bases; junction bases not matched to a gene: 7. Per the germline V gene, CDR1 is MNHEY and CDR2 is SMNVEV (reference sequence). This chain's CDR3 is CASRITGAYTEAFF. The DNA for the CDR3 is TGTGCCAGCAGAATAACAGGGGCTTACACTGAAGCTTTCTTT.

The chain links TRBV4-2 to TRBJ1-1; no clear D gene. The CDR3 length is 14 residues. Trimming stripped 3 bases from V and 1 base from J, with 9 bases between. Germline CDR1 and CDR2: LGHNA and YNFKEQ. In DNA form, the CDR3 reads TGTGCCAGCAGCCACCCCCAGAAGAACACTGAAGCTTTCTTT. Protein product: CASSHPQKNTEAFF.

This clone was counted only a few times. The chain joins TRBV10-3 to TRBJ1-6, with TRBD1 identical over 10 bases. The V gene end was trimmed by 6 bases and the J gene end by 8 bases; junction bases not matched to a gene: 4. The CDR3 has 14 residues. CDR1 is ENHRY, CDR2 SYGVKD, per germline. The CDR3, as DNA: TGTGCCATCAGAGGACAGGGGGATTATTCACCCCTCCACTTT. It translates to CAIRGQGDYSPLHF.

The J gene is TRBJ2-2, the V gene TRBV7-9; the D gene is possibly TRBD1 (5 bases). Trimming took 5 bases from V and 3 from J, leaving 13 bases between them. The CDR3 length is 15 residues. The germline V gene has CDR1 SEHNR and CDR2 FQNEAQ (reference sequence). The CDR3 sequence is CASSKRAGYTGELFF. The CDR3, as DNA: TGTGCCAGCAGCAAACGAGCAGGGTACACCGGGGAGCTGTTTTTT.

This clone turned up a few times. The rearrangement links TRBV5-4 to TRBJ2-3; no clear D. Trimming removed 0 bases from V and 4 bases from J, with 6 bases in between. CDR3 length: 13 residues. The germline V gene encodes CDR1 SGHNT and CDR2 YYREEE (reference sequence). This CDR3 is CASSLDSADTQYF. For the CDR3, the DNA is TGTGCCAGCAGCTTGGATAGTGCAGATACGCAGTATTTT.

The chain recombines TRBV20-1 with TRBJ1-1; D is ambiguous. This CDR3 is built from 11 residues. Germline V lookup: CDR1 DFQATT, CDR2 SNEGSKA (reference sequence). CDR3 loop: CSRLKNTEAFF. In DNA form, the CDR3 reads TGCAGCCGACTCAAGAACACTGAAGCTTTCTTT.

Only one count was recorded for this clone. The gene calls are TRBV25-1 and TRBJ2-2, with D hard to call. CDR3 length: 14 amino acids. V was pared by 3 bases and J by 3 bases, with 8 bases between. CDR1 MGHDK and CDR2 SYGVNS come from the germline V gene. CDR3 in amino acids: CASSEPGYTGELFF. Here the CDR3 DNA reads TGTGCCAGCAGTGAGCCAGGCTACACCGGGGAGCTGTTTTTT.

This clone was found once. This chain uses TRBV15 with TRBJ2-1, with 7 bases matching TRBD1. CDR1 is LNHNV and CDR2 is YYDKDF in the germline V gene (reference sequence). CDR3 length: 15 residues. Germline trimming cut 6 bases from V and 0 bases from J; bases unmatched to any gene: 5. For the CDR3, the DNA is TGTGCCACCAGGTCCAGGGGGATCTCCTACAATGAGCAGTTCTTC. This sequence encodes CATRSRGISYNEQFF.

This clone was observed a handful of times. V is TRBV27 and J is TRBJ2-7, with 7 bases aligning to TRBD2. The germline V gene encodes CDR1 MNHEY and CDR2 SMNVEV (reference sequence). J gave up 5 bases and V 1 base, and 8 bases lay outside the gene matches. This CDR3 has 15 residues. CDR3 coding DNA: TGTGCCAGCAGTTTATTCGCGGGGGTCTCTGACGAGCAGTACTTC. Protein sequence: CASSLFAGVSDEQYF.

The chain is built from TRBV7-9 and TRBJ2-1; a weak D match, TRBD2 (6 bases). Germline V lookup: CDR1 SEHNR, CDR2 FQNEAQ (reference sequence). The CDR3 is made up of 15 amino acids. V lost 1 base and J lost 7, with 14 bases in between. This CDR3 is CASSLEGRGRNEQFF. The DNA of the CDR3 is TGTGCCAGCAGCTTAGAGGGACGAGGGAGGAATGAGCAGTTCTTC.

The V gene is TRBV21-1, the J gene TRBJ2-1; the table's D call of TRBD2 was not tested on the DNA. TRBV21-1 is tagged as a pseudogene. This CDR3 contains 14 residues. The CDR3 is CASSLAELYNEQFF. CDR3 bases: TGTGCCAGCAGCCTAGCGGAGCTGTACAATGAGCAGTTCTTC.

The rearrangement joins TRBV6-5 to TRBJ1-1; D uncertain. Looked up from germline, CDR1 is MNHEY and CDR2 is SVGAGI. The CDR3 runs to 11 residues. The V gene lost 2 bases and the J gene lost 6 bases, with 4 bases spanning the gap. The CDR3 DNA follows: TGTGCCAGCAGTTACGCGGCTGAAGCTTTCTTT. It codes for CASSYAAEAFF.

The V gene is TRBV5-4, the J gene TRBJ2-7; maybe TRBD2 (7 bases). The V gene's germline CDR1 is SGHNT and CDR2 YYREEE (reference sequence). This CDR3 contains 15 residues. Trimming cost V 4 bases and J 6 bases, with 20 bases left between them. CDR3 in amino acids: CASSPGGGVSGEQYF. The CDR3 DNA reads as TGTGCCAGCAGCCCCGGCGGGGGCGTCTCGGGCGAGCAGTACTTC.

The sample holds a few counts of this clone. The gene calls are TRBV5-5 and TRBJ2-7; 8 bases map to TRBD1. Per germline, CDR1 SGHKS and CDR2 YYEKEE (reference sequence). The CDR3 is 14 amino acids. V lost 1 base and J lost 3; bases outside the gene matches: 3. The DNA for the CDR3 is TGTGCCAGCAGCTTGTCCAGGGGGCGCTACGAGCAGTACTTC. Protein product: CASSLSRGRYEQYF.

As to this clone: A far larger clone is a single base away, which makes a read error likely. Other nucleotide sequences from this sample produce the same CDR3. J is TRBJ1-5 and V is TRBV7-9, with 7 nucleotides matching TRBD1. The germline V gene encodes CDR1 SEHNR and CDR2 FQNEAQ (reference sequence). CDR3 length equals 16 residues. CDR3: CASSLETGPTGQPQHF. DNA of the CDR3: TGTGCCAGCAGCTTGGAGACAGGGCCGACCGGTCAGCCCCAGCACTTT.

The chain employs TRBV5-4 and TRBJ2-3; a weak D match, TRBD1 (6 bases). The CDR3 has 16 residues. V was clipped by 4 bases and J by 2 bases, with 17 bases between them. Germline assignment: CDR1 SGHNT and CDR2 YYREEE (reference sequence). In DNA, the CDR3 is TGTGCCAGCAGCAACTTGGACAGACAGAACACAGATACGCAGTATTTT. This gives the protein CASSNLDRQNTDTQYF.

The rearrangement links TRBV7-8 to TRBJ1-3, with D uncertain. The CDR3 spans 14 residues. Germline assignment: CDR1 SGHVS and CDR2 FQNEAQ. Trimming stripped 9 bases from V and 2 bases from J, with 14 bases between. CDR3 amino acids: CASTLRATGNTIYF. CDR3 DNA: TGTGCCAGTACCCTCCGAGCGACTGGAAACACCATATATTTT.

This sequence joins TRBV4-2 and TRBJ2-7; 7 nucleotides line up with TRBD1. The CDR3 spans 15 residues. Per the germline V gene, CDR1 is LGHNA and CDR2 is YNFKEQ. The J segment lost 0 bases and the V segment lost 1 base, leaving 3 bases of the junction unmatched. Here the CDR3 DNA reads TGTGCCAGCAGCCAAGGCCGGGACAGCTCCTACGAGCAGTACTTC. Amino acid sequence: CASSQGRDSSYEQYF.

This clone was seen only once. CDR3 DNA: TGCGCCAGCAGCTTGTTCCCGATAGCGGGACGCCTGAACACCTTC. This sequence encodes CASSLFPIAGRLNTF. The genes are TRBV5-1 and TRBJ1-2; a weak D match, TRBD1 (5 bases). Per germline, CDR1 SGHRS and CDR2 YFSETQ. The V and J ends lost 1 base and 12 bases respectively, with 22 bases between them. The CDR3 consists of 15 residues. Together with reference TRBV5-1 and TRBJ1-2, the CDR3 gives the full variable domain: KAGVTQTPRYLIKTRGQQVTLSCSPISGHRSVSWYQQTPGQGLQFLFEYFSETQRNKGNFPGRFSGRQFSNSRSEMNVSTLELGDSALYLCASSLFPIAGRLNTFGSGTRLTVV.

This clone was detected only once. This chain uses TRBV14 with TRBJ2-7; D is undetermined. CDR3 length: 16 amino acids. Germline V gene sequence: CDR1 SGHDN, CDR2 FVKESK. With 4 bases removed from V and 3 bases from J, the gap between germline ends came to 19 bases. The DNA for the CDR3 is TGTGCCAGCAGCCGTTACAGCAATTTTAACGTCTACGAGCAGTACTTC. The encoded protein is CASSRYSNFNVYEQYF.

The chain carries TRBV15 and TRBJ1-1; no clear D. CDR1 is LNHNV, CDR2 YYDKDF, per germline (reference sequence). CDR3 length equals 13 residues. Trimming removed 5 bases from V and 0 bases from J, with 7 bases in between. The CDR3 loop is CATSAEMNTEAFF. As DNA, the CDR3 is TGTGCCACCAGCGCGGAGATGAACACTGAAGCTTTCTTT.

The chain is built from TRBV7-8 and TRBJ2-5; 12 bases line up with TRBD2. This CDR3 spans 16 amino acids. CDR1 and CDR2 from the germline V gene are SGHVS and FQNEAQ. V lost 1 base to trimming and J lost 4 bases; unmatched junction nucleotides: 4. The DNA of the CDR3 is TGTGCCAGCAGCTTAGGACTAGCGGGGGCCGTAGAGACCCAGTACTTC. This sequence encodes CASSLGLAGAVETQYF.

The chain is built from TRBV5-5 and TRBJ2-5, with D possibly TRBD2 on 5 matching bases. This CDR3 region has 16 residues. V was clipped by 0 bases and J by 4 bases, with 16 bases between them. Germline CDR1 is SGHKS and CDR2 is YYEKEE (reference sequence). CDR3 residues: CASSLGHWLRGETQYF. For the CDR3, the DNA is TGTGCCAGCAGCTTGGGACACTGGCTCCGGGGAGAGACCCAGTACTTC.

The V and J genes are TRBV30 and TRBJ1-1; D not resolved. CDR3 size: 14 residues. V dropped 3 bases and J dropped 1 base, with 12 bases sitting between them. CDR1 is GTSNPN and CDR2 is SVGIG in the germline V gene (reference sequence). This chain's CDR3 is CAWSLETANTEAFF. The CDR3 DNA sequence: TGTGCCTGGAGCTTGGAGACGGCGAACACTGAAGCTTTCTTT.

This clone counts as medium-sized. The V and J genes are TRBV15 and TRBJ2-7; TRBD1 agrees at 7 bases. The CDR3 is 16 residues long. Germline V gives CDR1 LNHNV, CDR2 YYDKDF (reference sequence). V dropped 0 bases and J dropped 1; count of bases not matched to a gene: 6. The CDR3 DNA is TGTGCCACCAGCAGAGATCAGTTGACAGGGTCCTACGAGCAGTACTTC. This sequence encodes CATSRDQLTGSYEQYF.

The chain uses TRBV7-9 and TRBJ2-5; D remains unclear. Germline-derived CDR1 and CDR2 are SEHNR and FQNEAQ (reference sequence). V was clipped by 1 base and J by 6 bases, with 6 bases between them. CDR3 length: 12 amino acids. In DNA form, the CDR3 reads TGTGCCAGCAGCTTAGGAGATAAGACCCAGTACTTC. Protein: CASSLGDKTQYF.

The V and J genes are TRBV10-3 and TRBJ2-7; the D gene is possibly TRBD1 (6 bases). Germline CDR1 and CDR2: ENHRY and SYGVKD. CDR3 length equals 12 residues. Deletions cut 8 bases from V and 2 bases from J, with 10 bases between. CDR3 amino acids: CAIRGQTYEQYF. The CDR3 DNA follows: TGTGCCATCCGAGGACAGACCTACGAGCAGTACTTC.